The 4 T cell receptor beta chains given below trace back to one sample, sequenced in a study of response to subunit inactivated influenza vaccine. TCRdb re-analysed the RT-PCR reads in MiXCR, keeping a single row per CDR3 protein. The sample records some 640,000 distinct CDR3 sequences, about 15% being singletons. The starting material was PBMCs from blood, obtained around two weeks before vaccination. The receptors come from a man aged 50 to 60 who received an inactivated influenza vaccine.

In its sample, this clonotype was seen a few times. The chain carries TRBV6-2 or TRBV6-3 and TRBJ2-7; D gene unclear. The CDR3 sequence is 16 residues long. Trimming pared 6 bases from V and 0 bases from J, leaving 18 bases between. Looked up from germline, CDR1 is MNHEY and CDR2 is SVGEGT. CDR3 loop: CASSQSRTKASYEQYF. The CDR3, as DNA: TGTGCCAGCAGCCAGTCCCGGACGAAAGCCTCCTACGAGCAGTACTTC.

The chain couples TRBV5-1 to TRBJ2-7; TRBD1 matches 10 bases. Germline V CDR1 and CDR2: SGHRS, YFSETQ. This CDR3 comprises 14 residues. After removal of 0 bases from V and 6 bases from J, the junction contained 3 bases not matched to a gene. The CDR3, as DNA: TGCGCCAGCAGCTTGGAACGGACAGGGGGCGAGCAGTACTTC. Protein product: CASSLERTGGEQYF. Using reference TRBV5-1 and TRBJ2-7 for the parts outside the CDR3, the full variable domain is KAGVTQTPRYLIKTRGQQVTLSCSPISGHRSVSWYQQTPGQGLQFLFEYFSETQRNKGNFPGRFSGRQFSNSRSEMNVSTLELGDSALYLCASSLERTGGEQYFGPGTRLTVT.

This clonotype has just one count. This sequence joins TRBV4-1 and TRBJ2-7, with TRBD2 as a possible D gene (7 bases). The germline V and J ends were trimmed by 4 bases and 0 bases, with 10 bases remaining between them. The CDR3 runs 14 residues. CDR1 is MGHRA and CDR2 is YSYEKL in the germline V gene. CDR3 nucleotide sequence: TGCGCCAGCAGCCGGGAGGGGGGCTCCTACGAGCAGTACTTC. Translating gives CASSREGGSYEQYF.

The rearrangement uses TRBV20-1 and TRBJ2-1; TRBD1 matches at 9 bases. Germline loops: CDR1 DFQATT, CDR2 SNEGSKA (reference sequence). The CDR3 runs to 19 residues. With 5 bases clipped from V and 5 bases from J, the junction kept 22 bases outside the gene matches. CDR3 loop: CSAWGGTGGGSGNDNEQFF. The CDR3 bases are TGCAGTGCTTGGGGTGGAACAGGGGGCGGGAGCGGGAATGACAATGAGCAGTTCTTC.